The text below deals with one TCR beta chain. What the recovered Cohort 3 donors had was two negative PCRs, clearance, or symptom resolution. The data belong to a study of blood T cell repertoires in COVID-19. About the study: T cells, B-cell-depleted T cells, or PBMCs provided the cDNA or gDNA that served as material.

The CDR3 sequence is 15 residues long. Germline assignment: CDR1 SNHLY and CDR2 FYNNEI. The J segment lost 3 bases and the V segment lost 6 bases, leaving 8 bases of the junction unmatched. Some clones are missing from TCRdb's copy, which holds only in-frame ones; the method was immunoSEQ multiplex PCR. The repertoire holds a few hundred thousand clones, with about nine tenths as singletons. This chain uses TRBV2 with TRBJ1-1; 9 positions match TRBD1. Sequenced sample: PBMCs or T cells enriched from blood (not recorded which). The clonotype was recovered from a woman in her thirties or forties who had recovered from COVID-19. Written as DNA, the CDR3 is TGTGCCAGCAGGGGGACAGGGTTAGGGGACACTGAAGCTTTCTTT. This codes for CASRGTGLGDTEAFF. Together with reference TRBV2 and TRBJ1-1, the CDR3 gives the full variable domain: EPEVTQTPSHQVTQMGQEVILRCVPISNHLYFYWYRQILGQKVEFLVSFYNNEISEKSEIFDDQFSVERPDGSNFTLKIRSTKLEDSAMYFCASRGTGLGDTEAFFGQGTRLTVV.